These 22 T cell receptor beta chains were all obtained from the same sample, sequenced in a study of T cell responses to AZD1222 COVID-19 vaccine. Data came from immunoSEQ multiplex PCR; TCRdb stores just in-frame clones and leaves some out. The profile shows approximately 130,000 clones, 90% of them singletons. Here the sequenced sample was peripheral blood, taken on day 0 of AZD1222 vaccination. Every receptor here comes from an adult in good health.

V is TRBV7-9 and J is TRBJ1-6, with a weak D call TRBD1 (5 bases). Trimming removed 3 bases from V and 5 bases from J, with 11 bases in between. The CDR3 covers 15 residues. CDR1 is SEHNR, CDR2 FQNEAQ, per germline (reference sequence). CDR3 nucleotide sequence: TGTGCCAGCAGCTTCGCTGGGGGGAATAATTCACCCCTCCACTTT. It codes for CASSFAGGNNSPLHF.

The chain recombines TRBV3-1 (or the pseudogene TRBV3-2) with TRBJ1-3, with TRBD1 matching 7 bases. This CDR3 comprises 15 residues. Trimming took 5 bases from V and 5 from J; bases not matched to a gene: 9. Germline V gives CDR1 LGHDT, CDR2 YNNKEL (reference sequence). The CDR3 bases are TGTGCCAGCAGCAACCGACAGGGAGTTCGAAACACCATATATTTT. Translation gives CASSNRQGVRNTIYF.

The gene calls are TRBV7-9 and TRBJ2-7, with D hard to call. With 1 base removed from V and 2 bases from J, the gap between germline ends came to 9 bases. The CDR3 has 14 residues. The V gene's germline CDR1 is SEHNR and CDR2 FQNEAQ (reference sequence). The CDR3 here is CASSLELEPYEQYF. DNA for the CDR3: TGTGCCAGCAGCTTAGAGCTTGAGCCCTACGAGCAGTACTTC.

The sample holds one count of this clone. The chain uses TRBV5-1 and TRBJ1-3, with 7 bases aligning to TRBD1. The CDR3 has 16 residues. The V gene's germline CDR1 is SGHRS and CDR2 YFSETQ. Germline trimming cut 0 bases from V and 0 bases from J; bases unmatched to any gene: 3. The DNA for the CDR3 is TGCGCCAGCAGCTTGGGGGGACAGTACTCTGGAAACACCATATATTTT. Translating gives CASSLGGQYSGNTIYF.

This chain connects TRBV7-2 to TRBJ2-5, with D possibly being TRBD1 (6 bases). The CDR3 is 14 residues long. Germline CDR1 is SGHTA and CDR2 is FQGNSA. V was shortened by 6 bases and J by 5 bases, with 16 bases between the two germline ends. Here the CDR3 reads CASRPLTGSETQYF. CDR3 nucleotide sequence: TGTGCCAGCAGACCCCTTACAGGGTCGGAGACCCAGTACTTC.

This chain joins TRBV10-3 and TRBJ2-1; 9 nucleotides line up with TRBD1. V was clipped by 2 bases and J by 8 bases; unmatched bases: 10. The CDR3 totals 16 residues. Germline CDR1 ENHRY, CDR2 SYGVKD. CDR3: CAISEPDRGKGDEQFF. In DNA form, the CDR3 reads TGTGCCATCAGTGAGCCCGACAGGGGGAAAGGGGATGAGCAGTTCTTC.

The V call is TRBV9, the J call TRBJ2-1; D is tentatively TRBD1 or TRBD2 (7 bases each). The CDR3 spans 20 residues. Germline V gives CDR1 SGDLS, CDR2 YYNGEE. The V end was cut by 0 bases, the J end by 0 bases, with 22 bases between. The CDR3 loop is CASSVDPGKGGGSSYNEQFF. The CDR3 nucleotides read TGTGCCAGCAGCGTAGACCCGGGTAAAGGGGGCGGGAGCTCCTACAATGAGCAGTTCTTC.

The V call is TRBV15, the J call TRBJ2-5, with 7 positions matching TRBD1. The V and J ends lost 0 bases and 5 bases, in that order; junction bases with no gene match: 9. The CDR3 sequence is 16 residues long. Germline-derived CDR1 and CDR2 are LNHNV and YYDKDF (reference sequence). The CDR3 sequence is CATSRDGDSTSETQYF. The CDR3 DNA is TGTGCCACCAGCAGAGATGGGGACAGCACTTCGGAGACCCAGTACTTC.

This chain connects TRBV7-9 to TRBJ1-1, with a weak D call TRBD1 (6 bases). CDR3 length equals 15 residues. V was pared by 1 base and J by 5 bases, with 14 bases between. CDR1 and CDR2 from the germline V gene are SEHNR and FQNEAQ (reference sequence). The CDR3 nucleotides read TGTGCCAGCAGCTTAGGGGCAGGGGCTGCAACTGAAGCTTTCTTT. It yields the protein CASSLGAGAATEAFF.

The V and J genes are TRBV23-1 and TRBJ1-2; 7 bases map to TRBD1. TRBV23-1 is identified as an open reading frame with a role that is uncertain. Germline trimming cut 2 bases from V and 3 bases from J; bases unmatched to any gene: 6. CDR3 length: 15 amino acids. The CDR3 loop reads CASSQKRTGHYGYTF. DNA of the CDR3: TGCGCCAGCAGTCAAAAACGGACAGGACACTATGGCTACACCTTC.

J is TRBJ2-1 and V is TRBV4-1; the match to TRBD1 covers 7 bases. CDR1 is MGHRA, CDR2 YSYEKL, per germline. Germline trimming cut 4 bases from V and 8 bases from J; bases unmatched to any gene: 8. This CDR3 has 14 residues. CDR3 loop: CASSLQGVVHEQFF. The CDR3 DNA sequence: TGCGCCAGCAGCCTCCAGGGGGTCGTTCATGAGCAGTTCTTC.

The CDR3 is CAWNGLASSEQFF. The CDR3 nucleotides read TGTGCCTGGAACGGGCTAGCTTCGTCTGAGCAGTTCTTC. V and J are TRBV30 and TRBJ2-1, with D perhaps matching TRBD2 (5 bases). The CDR3 sequence is 13 residues long. Per the germline V gene, CDR1 is GTSNPN and CDR2 is SVGIG (reference sequence). The germline V and J ends were trimmed by 4 bases and 9 bases, with 16 bases remaining between them.

The gene calls are TRBV7-2 and TRBJ2-1, with 9 bases fitting TRBD2. J gave up 8 bases and V 2 bases, and 13 bases lay outside the gene matches. Per germline, CDR1 SGHTA and CDR2 FQGNSA. This CDR3 has 17 residues. The CDR3 protein is CASSLRSSSGERDEQFF. CDR3 in DNA: TGTGCCAGCAGCTTAAGGTCATCTAGCGGGGAGCGCGATGAGCAGTTCTTC. The full variable domain, its missing parts supplied by reference TRBV7-2 and TRBJ2-1, is GAGVSQSPSNKVTEKGKDVELRCDPISGHTALYWYRQSLGQGLEFLIYFQGNSAPDKSGLPSDRFSAERTGGSVSTLTIQRTQQEDSAVYLCASSLRSSSGERDEQFFGPGTRLTVL.

The chain is built from TRBV4-3 and TRBJ1-5; D uncertain. The CDR3 is 17 residues long. The V gene lost 0 bases and the J gene lost 3 bases, with 15 bases spanning the gap. In germline, CDR1 is LGHNA, CDR2 YSLEER. Written as DNA, the CDR3 is TGCGCCAGCAGCCAAGACCCCGCGAATCGGGCCAATCAGCCCCAGCATTTT. It is translated as CASSQDPANRANQPQHF.

This sequence joins TRBV7-2 and TRBJ2-2, with a weak D call TRBD1 (5 bases). Trimming took 0 bases from V and 7 from J, leaving 6 bases between them. There are 13 residues in the CDR3. Germline assignment: CDR1 SGHTA and CDR2 FQGNSA. CDR3 region: CASSLAQGGELFF. DNA of the CDR3: TGTGCCAGCAGCTTAGCCCAGGGCGGGGAGCTGTTTTTT.

The chain links TRBV7-2 to TRBJ1-5, with D hard to call. The CDR3 has 13 residues. Looked up from germline, CDR1 is SGHTA and CDR2 is FQGNSA. V lost 5 bases to trimming and J lost 7 bases, with 12 bases between them. The CDR3: CASSPLRSQPQHF. The CDR3 DNA is TGTGCCAGCAGCCCCCTCAGGTCCCAGCCCCAGCATTTT.

This chain uses TRBV5-6 with TRBJ1-2; possible D gene TRBD1, 6 bases. Trimming removed 0 bases at V and 4 bases at J, with 7 bases between. Germline CDR1 is SGHDT and CDR2 is YYEEEE. The CDR3 has 13 amino acids. CDR3 region: CASSLVRGYGYTF. In DNA, the CDR3 is TGTGCCAGCAGCTTGGTCAGGGGCTATGGCTACACCTTC.

This chain uses TRBV29-1 with TRBJ2-7; TRBD2 agrees at 7 bases. The CDR3 is 11 amino acids. Germline loops: CDR1 SQVTM, CDR2 ANQGSEA. The V segment lost 7 bases and the J segment 5 bases; nucleotides outside the gene matches: 5. CDR3 coding DNA: TGCAGCGGCCGTGGGGGGGACGAGCAGTACTTC. Amino acid sequence: CSGRGGDEQYF.

The chain employs TRBV28 and TRBJ2-7, with D perhaps matching TRBD1 (7 bases). In germline, CDR1 is MDHEN, CDR2 SYDVKM. This CDR3 comprises 13 residues. V gave up 6 bases and J gave up 3 bases, with 12 bases separating them. The CDR3 region is CASSGGQNYEQYF. The DNA for the CDR3 is TGTGCCAGCAGCGGGGGACAGAACTACGAGCAGTACTTC.

This chain connects TRBV7-3 to TRBJ2-5, with unresolved D. The CDR3 has 13 residues. Germline assignment: CDR1 SGHTA and CDR2 FQGTGA. V was shortened by 3 bases and J by 1 base, with 6 bases between the two germline ends. The CDR3 region is CASSFSAQETQYF. The CDR3 DNA sequence: TGTGCCAGCAGCTTTTCAGCCCAAGAGACCCAGTACTTC.

Only a few counts were recorded for this clone. J is TRBJ2-5 and V is TRBV7-9, with D uncertain. The V end was cut by 0 bases, the J end by 2 bases, with 13 bases between. The CDR3 extends over 16 amino acids. Germline V lookup: CDR1 SEHNR, CDR2 FQNEAQ (reference sequence). The CDR3 nucleotides are TGTGCCAGCAGCTTAGCGAGGAGCCTCGGGCAAGAGACCCAGTACTTC. Its translation is CASSLARSLGQETQYF.

The chain is built from TRBV5-4 and TRBJ1-3; TRBD1 agrees at 9 bases. In germline, CDR1 is SGHNT, CDR2 YYREEE (reference sequence). The CDR3 has 15 residues. With V trimmed by 6 bases and J by 4 bases, 8 bases remained unmatched. CDR3 in amino acids: CASKPGQGGGNTIYF. As DNA, the CDR3 is TGTGCCAGCAAACCGGGACAGGGAGGAGGAAACACCATATATTTT.